The rows below give T cell receptor beta chains drawn from one sample of a study of T cell repertoires in cytomegalovirus infection. These TCRs' antigens remain unknown. Each CDR3 protein gets one entry after TCRdb re-called the reads with MiXCR. The data contain 700,000 to 950,000 distinct CDR3 sequences, approximately 32% of them singletons. The sample in question was cultured CD8+ T cells from PBMCs, obtained from culture after CMV antigen stimulation. The receptors here all came from a human donor in good health (CMV status not recorded). Some clones in this sample may be carry-over from other donors' samples. The CDR3 runs from the conserved cysteine through the conserved F or W. D genes are given only for firm matches. Rows may omit the clone size; those that give it use once, few, many or a size class.

v_call,clone_size,d_call,j_call,cdr3_nt,cdr3_aa
TRBV12-3/TRBV12-4,NA,NA,TRBJ1-4,TGTGTCAGCAGTTTAACAGGGCCTGAAAAACTGTTTTTT,CVSSLTGPEKLFF
TRBV19,NA,NA,TRBJ1-2,TGTGCCAGCATCGGTGGTGCTAACTATGGCTACACCTTC,CASIGGANYGYTF
TRBV7-8,NA,NA,TRBJ1-1,TGTGCCAGCAGCTTATGGGTCATAGACGACAAGAACACTGAAGCTTTCTTT,CASSLWVIDDKNTEAFF
TRBV27,many,NA,TRBJ2-1,TGTGCCAGCAGTTTATTGGGTGATGAGCAGTTCTTC,CASSLLGDEQFF
TRBV12-3/TRBV12-4,NA,NA,TRBJ1-2,TGTGCCAGCAGTTTCTTTATGACAGGCAACTATGGCTACACCTTC,CASSFFMTGNYGYTF
TRBV9,few,TRBD1,TRBJ1-1,TGTGCCAGCAGCGAGGGGGACAGGGATGAAGCTTTCTTT,CASSEGDRDEAFF
TRBV7-2,NA,TRBD2,TRBJ2-1,TGTGCCAGCACTCTTGGGGGGGGGTTGAACAATGAGCAGTTCTTC,CASTLGGGLNNEQFF
TRBV14,NA,NA,TRBJ2-3,TGTGCCAGCAGCCAAGAGGGCAGCCGCACAGATACGCAGTATTTT,CASSQEGSRTDTQYF
TRBV4-1,NA,NA,TRBJ2-1,TGCGCCAGCAGCCAGATCCCCCGGAATGAGCAGTTCTTC,CASSQIPRNEQFF
TRBV7-6,few,TRBD1,TRBJ2-5,TGTGCCAGCAGCTTAGTGGATCAGGGGGTGGATAGAGAGACCCAGTACTTC,CASSLVDQGVDRETQYF
TRBV19,few,TRBD1,TRBJ1-5,TGTGCCAGTAGACAGGGGTATCAGCCCCAGCATTTT,CASRQGYQPQHF
TRBV2,NA,NA,TRBJ2-6,TGTGCCAGCATGGGAAGGGCCGCTGGGGCCAACGTCCTGACTTTC,CASMGRAAGANVLTF
TRBV7-8,many,TRBD1,TRBJ1-2,TGTGCCAGCAGCTCCCCGGGACAGAGAAACTATGGCTACACCTTC,CASSSPGQRNYGYTF
TRBV7-6,many,NA,TRBJ2-3,TGTGCCAGCAGCTTAGTTCGTTCTGGACAACGGGATACGCAGTATTTT,CASSLVRSGQRDTQYF
TRBV5-6,many,TRBD2,TRBJ2-3,TGTGCCAGCAGCTTGGGGACTAGCGACGCAGATACGCAGTATTTT,CASSLGTSDADTQYF
TRBV7-2,many,TRBD1,TRBJ2-1,TGTGCCAGCAGCAGGGACAGCTCCTACAATGAGCAGTTCTTC,CASSRDSSYNEQFF
TRBV6-1,many,TRBD1,TRBJ2-6,TGTGCCAGCAGAACATGGACAGGGGGCTTCTCTGGGGCCAACGTCCTGACTTTC,CASRTWTGGFSGANVLTF
TRBV6-6,NA,TRBD1,TRBJ1-1,TGTGCCAGCAGTTGGACCGGGACAGGGAAAACTGAAGCTTTCTTT,CASSWTGTGKTEAFF
TRBV4-1,many,TRBD2,TRBJ2-2,TGCGCCAGCAGCCCCTCGGGGGGGAACACCGGGGAGCTGTTTTTT,CASSPSGGNTGELFF
TRBV19,NA,NA,TRBJ2-1,TGTGCCAGTAGTCTTCGACAGGAGAGAGTGAATGAGCAGTTCTTC,CASSLRQERVNEQFF
TRBV7-2,many,TRBD1,TRBJ1-1,TGTGCCAGCAGCACCGCAGGGGGCATGAACACTGAAGCTTTCTTT,CASSTAGGMNTEAFF
TRBV12-3/TRBV12-4,many,NA,TRBJ1-5,TGTGCCAGCAGTTGGGGTTATAGCAATCAGCCCCAGCATTTT,CASSWGYSNQPQHF
TRBV7-6,NA,NA,TRBJ2-1,TGTGCCAGCAGCCTGGGGTGGGAGTACTACAATGAGCAGTTCTTC,CASSLGWEYYNEQFF
TRBV13,few,NA,TRBJ1-2,TGTGCCAGCAGCTTGGGTCTCAAGAGGGGCTATGGCTACACCTTC,CASSLGLKRGYGYTF
TRBV7-8,many,NA,TRBJ1-5,TGTGCCAGCAGCTTACGGCGGGACGGAAATCAGCCCCAGCATTTT,CASSLRRDGNQPQHF
TRBV5-1,NA,NA,TRBJ1-6,TGTGCCAGCAGCTCAAGACCGCCGAGCTCCTATAATTCACCCCTCCACTTT,CASSSRPPSSYNSPLHF
TRBV20-1,few,NA,TRBJ2-3,TGCAGTGCTAGGGCCTGGGACCGCCTCCTGACAGATACGCAGTATTTT,CSARAWDRLLTDTQYF
TRBV7-5,once,NA,TRBJ2-3,NA,CISVPEAPRLDRVPTDTQYF
TRBV6-1,NA,NA,TRBJ1-3,TGTGCCAGCAGTGAAACGTTGATTGATTACGGCTCTGGAAACACCATATATTTT,CASSETLIDYGSGNTIYF
TRBV14,many,NA,TRBJ1-5,TGTGCCAGCAGCCGACCCGGACAGCCCCAGCATTTT,CASSRPGQPQHF
TRBV20-1,NA,NA,TRBJ2-2,TGCAGTGCTAGAGATCGCGTCCAGGGGGTAGCGGGGTTGGTCGGGGAGCTGTTTTTT,CSARDRVQGVAGLVGELFF
TRBV6-2/TRBV6-3,many,TRBD1,TRBJ2-1,TGTGCCAGCACCTTAACAGGGGGCGCATACAATGAGCAGTTCTTC,CASTLTGGAYNEQFF
TRBV11-2,few,NA,TRBJ2-5,TGTGCCAGCAGCTCGGGGTTGTACCAAGAGACCCAGTACTTC,CASSSGLYQETQYF
TRBV6-6,few,NA,TRBJ1-1,TGTGCCAGCAGTTACTCTCTCAGTCAGGGAACTGAAGCTTTCTTT,CASSYSLSQGTEAFF
TRBV29-1,few,NA,TRBJ2-2,TGCAGCGTGGAACGGTGGGAGGGGGAGCTGTTTTTT,CSVERWEGELFF
TRBV2,NA,NA,TRBJ2-1,TGTGCCAGCAGTGGGGCCTCTTACATCAATGAGCAGTTCTTC,CASSGASYINEQFF
TRBV29-1,NA,TRBD2,TRBJ2-7,TGCAGCTTCCGGGAGGACTACGAGCAGTACTTC,CSFREDYEQYF
TRBV7-6,NA,TRBD1,TRBJ1-1,TGTGCCAGCAGCTTAGGACACAGACAGGGACACACTGAAGCTTTCTTT,CASSLGHRQGHTEAFF
TRBV28,NA,NA,TRBJ1-5,TGTGCCAGCAGTTTTTATCCGTACACGCCCCAGCATTTT,CASSFYPYTPQHF
TRBV6-5,many,TRBD2,TRBJ2-1,TGTGCCAGCAGTTACTCTTCCCCTAGCGGGGGAAGGTACAATGAGCAGTTCTTC,CASSYSSPSGGRYNEQFF
TRBV7-9,NA,NA,TRBJ1-1,TGTGCCAGCAGCTTATTGCAGGGAAGTGTCACTGAAGCTTTCTTT,CASSLLQGSVTEAFF
TRBV7-2,many,TRBD2,TRBJ2-2,TGTGCCAGCAGCCCTCGTGGGCTAGCGGGGGGGAGGAAAGGCGGGGAGCTGTTTTTT,CASSPRGLAGGRKGGELFF